These 3 T cell receptor beta chains were sequenced from one sample in a study of early T cells in non-severe SARS-CoV-2 infection. TCRdb used MiXCR to reprocess the 5' RACE reads, holding one entry per CDR3 protein. In the table there are some 96,000 distinct CDR3 sequences, more than 9.5% of which are singletons. This specimen was whole blood, taken at baseline. These receptors all stem from an adult who was a healthcare worker with PCR-confirmed SARS-CoV-2 infection or an uninfected control (not recorded which).

The rearrangement joins TRBV11-3 to TRBJ2-1, with 9 bases identical to TRBD1. V shed 5 bases and J 2 bases; nucleotides not matched to a gene: 7. This CDR3 comprises 16 residues. Germline lookup yields CDR1 SGHNT and CDR2 YENEEA. The CDR3 nucleotides read TGTGCCAGCAGCCCAGGACAGGGGTTCCCCTACAATGAGCAGTTCTTC. Protein: CASSPGQGFPYNEQFF.

This clonotype was counted ten times or more. The chain recombines TRBV7-9 with TRBJ2-3; D is unclear. The V gene's germline CDR1 is SEHNR and CDR2 FQNEAQ (reference sequence). This CDR3 has 14 residues. V lost 0 bases and J lost 6, with 10 bases in between. As DNA, the CDR3 is TGTGCCAGCAGCTTAGCGAGGTCGGTTGATACGCAGTATTTT. Translated, it gives CASSLARSVDTQYF.

This clonotype was observed a few times. The rearrangement uses TRBV5-1 and TRBJ2-3; D is undetermined. This CDR3 spans 13 amino acids. Germline CDR1 reads SGHRS; CDR2 reads YFSETQ. V was cut by 4 bases and J by 0 bases, with 6 bases left in between. This CDR3 reads CASSGSSTDTQYF. CDR3 bases: TGCGCCAGCAGCGGTTCTAGCACAGATACGCAGTATTTT.